The clone carrying this T cell receptor beta chain is termed medium-sized. Its cognate antigen is unknown. Germline V lookup: CDR1 DFQATT, CDR2 SNEGSKA (reference sequence). The CDR3 is made up of 14 amino acids. V was cut by 0 bases and J by 4 bases, with 12 bases left in between. This entry comes from a study of spatial heterogeneity in lung cancer. For the study at large: Counts of TCR transcripts in tumor regions correlated strongly with a matched bulk RNA-seq T cell module score. Study-wide points: It was found that expanded intratumoral alpha and beta TCR counts tracked tumor mutation counts.

TCR cDNA molecules were tagged individually, and each one carried a unique molecular identifier. Each CDR3 protein is one row after TCRdb ran MiXCR on the 5' RACE reads. Of some 16,000 distinct CDR3 sequences listed, around 6.8% were seen once; the top ten hold around a fifth. Documented time point: sample taken at primary tumor resection. The study sequenced unsorted whole RNA from tumor, nontumor lung or frozen PBMC. This specimen was lung tumor tissue, taken at surgery. The receptor's source is a female donor with early-stage non-small cell lung cancer. The chain recombines TRBV20-1 with TRBJ1-2, with D perhaps matching TRBD1 (5 bases). The CDR3: CSAREGEKVYGYTF. DNA for the CDR3: TGCAGTGCTAGAGAAGGGGAGAAGGTCTATGGCTACACCTTC.